The 14 T cell receptor beta chains in this list originate from one sample, sequenced in a study of low-dose radiotherapy and immunotherapy resistance in tumors. Primers targeting TRAV and TRBV primed first-strand cDNA, covering alpha and beta chains. The authors ran 20 PCR cycles to amplify TCRs with a constant-region primer and V-primer adapter. TCRdb processed the reads anew with MiXCR; each CDR3 protein has one entry. In the table there are approximately 100,000 distinct CDR3 sequences, less than 25% of which are singletons. Time point in this sample: after trial treatment. Treatment reported: LDRT plus nivolumab, ipilimumab, low-dose cyclophosphamide and aspirin (RACIN trial). This sample comprised PBMCs, obtained after low-dose radiotherapy plus immunotherapy. The source of these receptors is a male donor with prostate cancer.

This clonotype appeared many times. The rearrangement links TRBV2 to TRBJ2-3, with 8 nucleotides matching TRBD1. Germline V lookup: CDR1 SNHLY, CDR2 FYNNEI. After removal of 6 bases from V and 2 bases from J, the junction contained 7 bases not matched to a gene. This CDR3 has 15 amino acids. The CDR3 DNA follows: TGTGCCAGCAGGGCCGGGACAGGAAACACAGATACGCAGTATTTT. Amino acid sequence: CASRAGTGNTDTQYF.

CDR3 sequence: CSVEDLYEQYF. The CDR3 bases are TGCAGCGTTGAGGATCTCTACGAGCAGTACTTC. This chain connects TRBV29-1 to TRBJ2-7; D remains unclear. This CDR3 has 11 residues. The V end was cut by 3 bases, the J end by 3 bases, with 6 bases between. Germline V gene lookup returns CDR1 SQVTM and CDR2 ANQGSEA.

At least ten counts were recorded for this clonotype. The rearrangement links TRBV5-1 to TRBJ2-5, with 12 bases that match TRBD2. Losses at the gene ends were 3 bases for V and 2 bases for J; bases not matched to a gene: 2. The CDR3 spans 15 residues. Germline CDR1 and CDR2: SGHRS and YFSETQ. As DNA, the CDR3 is TGCGCCAGCAGCTGGACTAGCGGGGAGCAAGAGACCCAGTACTTC. Translation gives CASSWTSGEQETQYF. The variable domain in full, with the rest retrieved from reference TRBV5-1 and TRBJ2-5, is KAGVTQTPRYLIKTRGQQVTLSCSPISGHRSVSWYQQTPGQGLQFLFEYFSETQRNKGNFPGRFSGRQFSNSRSEMNVSTLELGDSALYLCASSWTSGEQETQYFGPGTRLLVL.

This clonotype was seen many times. The chain is built from TRBV20-1 and TRBJ2-3; TRBD2 aligns across 9 bases. The CDR3 sequence is 14 residues long. The V segment lost 0 bases and the J segment 6 bases; nucleotides outside the gene matches: 4. From germline, CDR1 is DFQATT and CDR2 SNEGSKA (reference sequence). The CDR3 loop is CSARERGGWDTQYF. CDR3 DNA sequence: TGCAGTGCTAGAGAGCGGGGGGGATGGGATACGCAGTATTTT.

The chain joins TRBV5-1 to TRBJ1-2; TRBD1 might be the D (6 bases). Trimming took off 4 bases at V and 4 bases at J, with 14 bases between the two ends. The CDR3 length is 14 residues. The V gene's germline CDR1 is SGHRS and CDR2 YFSETQ. CDR3 sequence reads: CASSDTGTSYGYTF. In DNA, the CDR3 is TGCGCCAGCAGCGACACCGGGACATCCTATGGCTACACCTTC.

This clonotype was picked up many times. This rearrangement joins TRBV6-4 to TRBJ2-3, with 10 bases fitting TRBD2. This CDR3 is built from 16 residues. Germline loops: CDR1 MRHNA, CDR2 SNTAGT. V shed 6 bases, J shed 2 bases, and the junction held 8 bases outside the gene matches. The CDR3 bases are TGTGCCAGCAGCGATACCGGGACTAGCGCCACAGATACGCAGTATTTT. It yields the protein CASSDTGTSATDTQYF.

The sample holds many counts of this clonotype. The chain couples TRBV6-1 to TRBJ1-4, with TRBD1 as a possible D gene (5 bases). Germline CDR1 MNHNS, CDR2 SASEGT. Trimming stripped 8 bases from V and 8 bases from J, with 18 bases between. The length of the CDR3 is 14 residues. CDR3 in DNA: TGTGCCAGCGGGCCCGCCGGGACCCTGGAAAAACTGTTTTTT. Its protein product is CASGPAGTLEKLFF.

Points on this clonotype: A far more abundant clone sits one base away, making this likely a read error. The V gene is TRBV4-3, the J gene TRBJ1-1; possible D gene TRBD1, 5 bases. Germline V CDR1 and CDR2: LGHNA, YSLEER. CDR3 length equals 13 residues. In nucleotides, the CDR3 is TGCGCCAGCAGCCAAGAGTGGGGGACTGAAGCTCTCTTT. Amino acids: CASSQEWGTEALF.

This clonotype was seen ten or more times. The rearrangement uses TRBV29-1 and TRBJ2-5; D assignment may be TRBD1 or TRBD2 (5 bases each). This CDR3 spans 13 amino acids. CDR1 and CDR2 from the germline V gene are SQVTM and ANQGSEA. V dropped 6 bases and J dropped 2 bases, with 13 bases sitting between them. CDR3 loop: CSVASRQQETQYF. CDR3 nucleotides: TGCAGCGTCGCTAGCCGACAGCAAGAGACCCAGTACTTC.

This clonotype has at least ten counts. As DNA, the CDR3 is TGTGCCAGCAGGACCTGGACGGACAACAATGAGCAGTTCTTC. Translating gives CASRTWTDNNEQFF. The gene calls are TRBV6-6 and TRBJ2-1, with D possibly matching TRBD1 (5 bases). Germline V gene sequence: CDR1 MNHNY, CDR2 SVGAGI (reference sequence). V dropped 6 bases and J dropped 5 bases, with 14 bases sitting between them. The CDR3 has 14 residues.

Concerning this clonotype itself: The likely explanation is a read error, given a far larger clone one base away. J is TRBJ2-5 and V is TRBV7-6; no clear D. Trimming stripped 7 bases from V and 2 bases from J, with 14 bases between. The CDR3 is 14 amino acids. Germline V gives CDR1 SGHVS, CDR2 FNYEAQ. CDR3 nucleotide sequence: TGTGCCAGCACACCAGCCGGGTCGCAAGAGACCCAGTACTTC. Residues: CASTPAGSQETQYF.

This clonotype was found many times. The chain joins TRBV5-6 to TRBJ2-3; D is ambiguous. There are 14 residues in the CDR3. CDR1 and CDR2 (germline): SGHDT, YYEEEE. Trimming left V 5 bases short and J 4 bases short, with 14 bases between. The CDR3 nucleotides are TGTGCCAGCAGGGGGTCTCCCGGAGCAGATACGCAGTATTTT. Protein product: CASRGSPGADTQYF.

This chain uses TRBV6-2 or TRBV6-3 with TRBJ2-7; D unclear. V lost 7 bases and J lost 2, with 15 bases in between. CDR3 size: 14 residues. Germline loops: CDR1 MNHEY, CDR2 SVGEGT. CDR3 protein: CASTRRMETYEQYF. DNA of the CDR3: TGTGCCAGCACCCGAAGGATGGAAACCTACGAGCAGTACTTC.

This clonotype came up many times. The V gene is TRBV7-2, the J gene TRBJ1-4; D is unclear. Between the trimmed V and J ends, which lost 3 bases and 0 bases, there was a span of 8 bases. The CDR3 has 15 amino acids. Germline V gene sequence: CDR1 SGHTA, CDR2 FQGNSA. As DNA, the CDR3 is TGTGCCAGCAGCTTTGGGGAAGCAACTAATGAAAAACTGTTTTTT. Residues: CASSFGEATNEKLFF.